This paragraph covers one T cell receptor (beta chain) sequence. The target antigen is unknown. Primed by a sample-barcoded 5' primer and a J-beta primer mix, a second PCR proceeded for roughly 6 to 12 cycles. MiXCR, run by TCRdb on the 5' RACE reads, gives a single entry per CDR3 protein. The sample lists hundreds of thousands of distinct CDR3 sequences; more than 25% were seen once. Trimming pared 4 bases from V and 9 bases from J, leaving 20 bases between. In germline, CDR1 is SGDLS, CDR2 YYNGEE. The length of the CDR3 is 16 residues. This sample is drawn from a study of blood T cells in healthy people across ages. Study findings and constraints: Expanded clonotype shifts may have been confounded, as the donors had an unknown CMV status.

The source is a woman of 80 years or more in good health. The sequencing sample was made of blood. This rearrangement joins TRBV9 to TRBJ1-6; tentatively, D is TRBD1 (5 bases). The CDR3 DNA follows: TGTGCCAGCAGCCCTAGTGGGGCGATCGCTAGTTCACCCCTCCACTTT. Translating it yields CASSPSGAIASSPLHF. The full variable domain, in which reference TRBV9 and TRBJ1-6 provide the parts outside the CDR3, is DSGVTQTPKHLITATGQRVTLRCSPRSGDLSVYWYQQSLDQGLQFLIQYYNGEERAKGNILERFSAQQFPDLHSELNLSSLELGDSALYFCASSPSGAIASSPLHFGNGTRLTVT.